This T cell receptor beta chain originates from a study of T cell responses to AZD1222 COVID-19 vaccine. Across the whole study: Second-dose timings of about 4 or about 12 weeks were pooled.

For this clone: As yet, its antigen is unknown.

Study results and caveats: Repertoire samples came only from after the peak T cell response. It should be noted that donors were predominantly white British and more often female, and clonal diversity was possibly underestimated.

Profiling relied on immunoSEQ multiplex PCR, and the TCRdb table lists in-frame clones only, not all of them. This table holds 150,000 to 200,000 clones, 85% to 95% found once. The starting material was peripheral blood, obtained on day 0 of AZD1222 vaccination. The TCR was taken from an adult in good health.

This chain's CDR3 is CASSLFNAENIQYF. CDR3 nucleotide sequence: TGTGCCAGCAGTTTATTCAACGCAGAAAACATTCAGTACTTC. The chain carries TRBV27 and TRBJ2-4; no clear D. V lost 1 base and J lost 5, with 9 bases in between. From germline, CDR1 is MNHEY and CDR2 SMNVEV (reference sequence). The CDR3 contains 14 residues.